These 24 T cell receptor beta chains were all obtained from the same sample, sequenced in a study of neoadjuvant nivolumab and ipilimumab in lung cancer. Sequenced by immunoSEQ multiplex PCR; TCRdb stores in-frame clones only, minus some. The sample has about 13,000 clones, approximately 96% seen once. The source material was peripheral blood, sampled after neoadjuvant nivolumab, alone or with ipilimumab, at or shortly before surgery. These TCRs come from an adult with non-small cell lung cancer.

This rearrangement joins TRBV6-4 to TRBJ1-1; 11 bases agree with TRBD1. CDR1 is MRHNA and CDR2 is SNTAGT in the germline V gene. After removal of 6 bases from V and 6 bases from J, the junction contained 6 bases not matched to a gene. The CDR3 totals 14 residues. The CDR3 is CASRAGQGVAEAFF. CDR3 coding DNA: TGTGCCAGCAGAGCGGGACAGGGGGTCGCTGAAGCTTTCTTT.

This clone was detected once. V is TRBV5-1 and J is TRBJ2-1; 8 positions agree with TRBD1. V lost 4 bases and J lost 7; bases outside the gene matches: 7. There are 14 residues in the CDR3. Germline values: CDR1 SGHRS, CDR2 YFSETQ. The CDR3 DNA is TGCGCCAGCAGCACCAGGGGGCGGGAAAATGAGCAGTTCTTC. Amino acid sequence: CASSTRGRENEQFF. Together with reference TRBV5-1 and TRBJ2-1, the CDR3 gives the full variable domain: KAGVTQTPRYLIKTRGQQVTLSCSPISGHRSVSWYQQTPGQGLQFLFEYFSETQRNKGNFPGRFSGRQFSNSRSEMNVSTLELGDSALYLCASSTRGRENEQFFGPGTRLTVL.

J is TRBJ2-3 and V is TRBV6-5; D might be TRBD2 (5 bases). V was pared by 4 bases and J by 4 bases, with 18 bases between. The CDR3 is made up of 16 amino acids. Germline V gives CDR1 MNHEY, CDR2 SVGAGI. Written as DNA, the CDR3 is TGTGCCAGCAGTTCGGTCTTGGGAGTTGGTCCAGATACGCAGTATTTT. Translating gives CASSSVLGVGPDTQYF.

The chain uses TRBV7-6 and TRBJ1-1; TRBD1 might be the D (6 bases). The V end was cut by 5 bases, the J end by 2 bases, with 9 bases between. The CDR3 is made up of 13 amino acids. In germline, CDR1 is SGHVS, CDR2 FNYEAQ. CDR3 sequence (DNA): TGTGCCAGCAGCCGAGGGGGTAACACTGAAGCTTTCTTT. Protein sequence: CASSRGGNTEAFF.

The V and J genes are TRBV28 and TRBJ2-7; TRBD1 might be the D (6 bases). The CDR3 covers 15 residues. Trimming stripped 4 bases from V and 3 bases from J, with 16 bases between. The germline CDR1 and CDR2 sequences are MDHEN and SYDVKM. The CDR3 is CASSSFEGENYEQYF. CDR3 DNA sequence: TGTGCCAGCAGTTCCTTCGAGGGGGAGAACTACGAGCAGTACTTC.

The chain carries TRBV5-6 and TRBJ1-1; 10 bases agree with TRBD1. V lost 2 bases and J lost 3; bases outside the gene matches: 7. From germline, CDR1 is SGHDT and CDR2 YYEEEE. The length of the CDR3 is 16 residues. Here the CDR3 DNA reads TGTGCCAGCAGCTTAAGGAAGGGGACAGGGGACACTGAAGCTTTCTTT. It is translated as CASSLRKGTGDTEAFF.

This chain links TRBV19 with TRBJ1-1; TRBD1 agrees at 7 bases. Looked up from germline, CDR1 is LNHDA and CDR2 is SQIVND (reference sequence). The trim removed 7 bases at V and 4 bases at J, leaving 12 bases unmatched. CDR3 length: 15 residues. This chain's CDR3 is CASIWPGGGRTEAFF. CDR3 sequence (DNA): TGTGCCAGTATCTGGCCAGGGGGAGGGCGCACTGAAGCTTTCTTT.

The chain combines TRBV5-1 with TRBJ1-5; perhaps TRBD1 as D (6 bases). The V end was cut by 5 bases, the J end by 5 bases, with 14 bases between. Germline-derived CDR1 and CDR2 are SGHRS and YFSETQ. The CDR3 runs 14 residues. The CDR3 loop is CASRQSGEHQPQHF. CDR3 DNA sequence: TGCGCCAGCAGACAATCAGGGGAGCATCAGCCCCAGCATTTT.

The gene calls are TRBV7-9 and TRBJ1-1; 9 nucleotides line up with TRBD1. J lost 4 bases, V lost 4 bases, and 4 bases had no gene match. CDR1 is SEHNR, CDR2 FQNEAQ, per germline (reference sequence). The CDR3 contains 14 residues. CDR3 loop: CASSSDRGSTEAFF. In DNA, the CDR3 is TGTGCCAGCAGCTCGGACAGGGGAAGCACTGAAGCTTTCTTT.

Concerning this clone itself: In the same sample, other DNA sequences code for this CDR3. J is TRBJ2-3 and V is TRBV7-9, with 7 positions matching TRBD2. The germline gives CDR1 SEHNR, CDR2 FQNEAQ (reference sequence). J was trimmed by 2 bases and V by 5 bases; bases with no gene match: 10. The CDR3 runs to 16 residues. Here the CDR3 reads CASSLDRDYLTDTQYF. The CDR3 nucleotides are TGTGCCAGCAGCCTGGACCGGGACTACCTCACAGATACGCAGTATTTT. Supplemented by reference TRBV7-9 and TRBJ2-3, the full variable domain reads DTGVSQNPRHKITKRGQNVTFRCDPISEHNRLYWYRQTLGQGPEFLTYFQNEAQLEKSRLLSDRFSAERPKGSFSTLEIQRTEQGDSAMYLCASSLDRDYLTDTQYFGPGTRLTVL.

The chain joins TRBV6-1 to TRBJ2-7; 9 positions match TRBD1. Germline CDR1 MNHNS, CDR2 SASEGT. The CDR3 runs 14 residues. V lost 9 bases to trimming and J lost 2 bases; unmatched junction nucleotides: 8. The CDR3 DNA follows: TGTGCCAGTTCGAACAGGGGGCTTGCCTACGAGCAGTACTTC. It specifies CASSNRGLAYEQYF.

J is TRBJ2-7 and V is TRBV7-9; possible D gene TRBD1, 6 bases. The CDR3 is made up of 15 amino acids. The germline V gene encodes CDR1 SEHNR and CDR2 FQNEAQ (reference sequence). The germline V and J ends were trimmed by 0 bases and 1 base, with 10 bases remaining between them. This CDR3 reads CASSLAGQGSYEQYF. Here the CDR3 DNA reads TGTGCCAGCAGCTTAGCGGGGCAGGGGTCCTACGAGCAGTACTTC.

The chain recombines TRBV6-4 with TRBJ2-1; 9 bases map to TRBD2. V lost 3 bases, J lost 3 bases, and 3 bases stayed unmatched. CDR1 is MRHNA and CDR2 is SNTAGT in the germline V gene. There are 15 residues in the CDR3. CDR3 sequence: CASSEETSGYNEQFF. DNA for the CDR3: TGTGCCAGCAGTGAGGAGACTAGCGGCTACAATGAGCAGTTCTTC.

This rearrangement joins TRBV27 to TRBJ2-7; TRBD2 aligns across 10 bases. The V and J ends lost 6 bases and 0 bases, in that order; junction bases with no gene match: 5. Germline CDR1 reads MNHEY; CDR2 reads SMNVEV (reference sequence). The CDR3 spans 15 residues. The CDR3 sequence is CASRPAGGLSYEQYF. In DNA, the CDR3 is TGTGCCAGCAGACCAGCGGGAGGGCTCTCCTACGAGCAGTACTTC.

The rearrangement joins TRBV4-3 to TRBJ2-5; D might be TRBD2 (6 bases). This CDR3 has 15 residues. V shed 0 bases and J shed 5 bases, with 13 bases lying between them. Germline assignment: CDR1 LGHNA and CDR2 YSLEER. CDR3 sequence reads: CASSQDTGVRETQYF. The CDR3, as DNA: TGCGCCAGCAGCCAAGATACGGGAGTGAGGGAGACCCAGTACTTC.

The chain combines TRBV10-2 with TRBJ2-7; TRBD2 aligns across 10 bases. V shed 6 bases and J 2 bases; nucleotides not matched to a gene: 4. The V gene's germline CDR1 is WSHSY and CDR2 SAAADI. The CDR3 length is 14 residues. The CDR3 reads CASSLLAGTYEQYF. Written as DNA, the CDR3 is TGCGCCAGCAGCTTACTAGCGGGGACCTACGAGCAGTACTTC.

The rearrangement links TRBV7-8 to TRBJ1-5; TRBD1 matches 7 bases. CDR3 length equals 15 residues. Germline values: CDR1 SGHVS, CDR2 FQNEAQ. V gave up 9 bases and J gave up 5 bases; unmatched junction bases: 13. CDR3 coding DNA: TGTGCCAGTACCCTAGGCGACAGGGCTTATCAGCCCCAGCATTTT. It encodes CASTLGDRAYQPQHF.

V and J are TRBV9 and TRBJ2-3; 15 nucleotides match TRBD2. CDR1 is SGDLS, CDR2 YYNGEE, per germline. This CDR3 region has 19 residues. V lost 4 bases to trimming and J lost 0 bases; unmatched junction nucleotides: 9. The DNA of the CDR3 is TGTGCCAGCAGCCCCCAAGGGACTAGCGGGAGGCTTAGCACAGATACGCAGTATTTT. It codes for CASSPQGTSGRLSTDTQYF.

V gene TRBV11-2 combines with J gene TRBJ2-5, with a tentative D call TRBD1 (6 bases). The CDR3 runs 15 residues. Trimming removed 4 bases from V and 5 bases from J, with 17 bases in between. Germline values: CDR1 SGHAT, CDR2 FQNNGV. The DNA of the CDR3 is TGTGCCAGCAGCTCTAAATTACAGGGCCCTGAGACCCAGTACTTC. Amino acid sequence: CASSSKLQGPETQYF.

The chain is built from TRBV19 and TRBJ2-2; no definite D call. Germline lookup yields CDR1 LNHDA and CDR2 SQIVND (reference sequence). The CDR3 has 14 amino acids. V lost 7 bases and J lost 2, with 11 bases in between. In DNA form, the CDR3 reads TGTGCCAGTATTGTACGGCCAAACACCGGGGAGCTGTTTTTT. Its protein product is CASIVRPNTGELFF.

The chain joins TRBV2 to TRBJ2-5; a weak D match, TRBD2 (7 bases). The CDR3 covers 13 residues. Germline V lookup: CDR1 SNHLY, CDR2 FYNNEI. The germline V and J ends were trimmed by 7 bases and 5 bases, with 14 bases remaining between them. Written as DNA, the CDR3 is TGTGCCAGCAACGGGGGGCCGGGGGAGACCCAGTACTTC. This translates into CASNGGPGETQYF. Looking up the rest from reference TRBV2 and TRBJ2-5 gives the full variable domain: EPEVTQTPSHQVTQMGQEVILRCVPISNHLYFYWYRQILGQKVEFLVSFYNNEISEKSEIFDDQFSVERPDGSNFTLKIRSTKLEDSAMYFCASNGGPGETQYFGPGTRLLVL.

The gene calls are TRBV6-5 and TRBJ2-1, with 12 bases fitting TRBD2. From germline, CDR1 is MNHEY and CDR2 SVGAGI. V lost 4 bases and J lost 6; bases outside the gene matches: 7. The CDR3 is 16 amino acids. Here the CDR3 reads CASSSYGTSGSNEQFF. The CDR3 region has the DNA TGTGCCAGCAGTTCTTACGGGACTAGCGGGTCCAATGAGCAGTTCTTC.

Only one count was recorded for this clone. The CDR3 DNA is TGCGCCAGCAGCTTGGAGGGCAGGGTCGGACAGCCCCAGCATTTT. Its translation: CASSLEGRVGQPQHF. This sequence joins TRBV5-1 and TRBJ1-5; D may be TRBD1 (5 bases). The CDR3 runs 15 residues. Per germline, CDR1 SGHRS and CDR2 YFSETQ. V gave up 0 bases and J gave up 7 bases, with 14 bases separating them.

The rearrangement links TRBV6-5 to TRBJ1-1, with TRBD1 as a possible D gene (5 bases). CDR1 is MNHEY, CDR2 SVGAGI, per germline. Trimming pared 6 bases from V and 8 bases from J, leaving 16 bases between. The CDR3 loop spans 13 amino acids. The CDR3 is CASRMTETREAFF. The CDR3 nucleotides read TGTGCCAGCAGGATGACAGAAACCCGCGAAGCTTTCTTT.